This paragraph reports one T cell receptor (beta chain). These data belong to a study of blood T cell repertoires in COVID-19. In the study overall: The origin of the acute and convalescent COVID-19 samples was the United States, Italy and Spain. T cells, B-cell-depleted T cells, or PBMCs supplied cDNA or gDNA.

Seattle patients were enrolled during active infection and followed longitudinally. Per the original methods: Amplification of reference gene primers was used by the study to estimate nucleated cell counts. Libraries were prepared by immunoSEQ multiplex PCR; TCRdb keeps only in-frame clonotypes and omits some of them. Clonal size and the V and J genes are those of that table, whereas D and trimming came from the DNA. The table shows under 95,000 clones, with 70% to 85% occurring only once. Trimming removed 3 bases from V and 1 base from J, with 12 bases in between. From germline, CDR1 is KGHSH and CDR2 LQKENI. The CDR3 runs to 15 residues.

Sequencing was done on a sample of peripheral blood. This rearrangement joins TRBV18 to TRBJ1-1; a possible D gene is TRBD1 (5 bases). The clonotype comes from an elderly woman with COVID-19, enrolled during active disease. The CDR3 protein is CASSPVTAANTEAFF. CDR3 nucleotides: TGTGCCAGCTCACCCGTGACAGCCGCGAACACTGAAGCTTTCTTT.